These T cell receptor beta chains were read from a single sample in a study of T cell repertoires in cytomegalovirus infection. These TCRs' antigens remain unknown. TCRdb recomputed calls from the reads with MiXCR, one row per CDR3 protein. The sample has fewer than 60,000 distinct CDR3 sequences; less than 20% are singletons. The specimen was CD8+ T cells from cultured PBMCs, collected from culture after CMV antigen stimulation. The receptors come from a human donor in good health (CMV status not recorded). Some clones in this sample may be carry-over from other donors' samples. Each CDR3 is given with its conserved first and last residue. Fields, in order: D gene, V gene, J gene, clone size, CDR3 protein, CDR3 DNA. A D gene is named only where the DNA matches it firmly. Only part of the rows carry a size: once, few, many, or a class if the clone is expanded.

.	TRBV13	TRBJ2-2	few	CASSTGRRPAGELFF	TGTGCCAGCAGCACGGGACGCCGCCCCGCCGGGGAGCTGTTTTTT
.	TRBV7-9	TRBJ2-1	.	CASSLDGVVNEQFF	TGTGCCAGCAGCTTAGACGGGGTCGTAAATGAGCAGTTCTTC
TRBD2	TRBV28	TRBJ2-3	few	CASSLEGTSGSSTDTQYF	TGTGCCAGCAGTTTAGAGGGGACTAGCGGATCTAGCACAGATACGCAGTATTTT
.	TRBV6-2/TRBV6-3	TRBJ1-1	few	CASSYPPRTEAFF	TGTGCCAGCAGTTACCCCCCTCGAACTGAAGCTTTCTTT
.	TRBV27	TRBJ2-3	.	CASGRVSDTQYF	TGTGCCAGTGGCAGGGTGTCTGATACGCAGTATTTT
.	TRBV12-3/TRBV12-4	TRBJ2-7	few	CASSWFGGSYEQYF	TGTGCCAGCAGCTGGTTCGGGGGCTCCTACGAGCAGTACTTC
TRBD1	TRBV27	TRBJ2-7	few	CASKPDRGLYEQYF	TGTGCCAGCAAGCCGGACAGGGGTTTGTACGAGCAGTACTTC
.	TRBV6-1	TRBJ2-7	.	CASRAGGRYEQYF	TGTGCCAGCAGGGCCGGGGGCAGGTACGAGCAGTACTTC
TRBD2	TRBV7-3	TRBJ2-3	.	CASSLRGTSGRTRETQYF	TGTGCCAGCAGCTTAAGAGGGACTAGCGGGAGGACCCGGGAGACGCAGTATTTT
TRBD1	TRBV2	TRBJ2-1	.	CASRGRQGVNEQFF	TGTGCCAGCAGAGGACGACAGGGAGTGAATGAGCAGTTCTTC
TRBD1	TRBV7-8	TRBJ2-7	few	CASSLVGGIGTGDYEQYF	TGTGCCAGCAGCTTAGTAGGGGGCATTGGGACAGGGGATTACGAGCAGTACTTC
.	TRBV7-2	TRBJ1-4	many	CASSLEGLPREKLFF	TGTGCCAGCAGCTTAGAGGGGCTACCTCGAGAAAAACTGTTTTTT
.	TRBV2	TRBJ2-4	.	CASSDDEGIGAKNIQYF	TGTGCCAGCAGTGATGACGAGGGGATCGGGGCCAAAAACATTCAGTACTTC
.	TRBV7-9	TRBJ2-7	few	CASSPRLDYEQYF	TGTGCCAGCAGCCCACGACTCGACTACGAGCAGTACTTC
TRBD2	TRBV7-6	TRBJ2-3	.	CASSPGGDPSTDTQYF	TGTGCCAGCAGCCCGGGGGGGGACCCTAGCACAGATACGCAGTATTTT
TRBD1	TRBV6-2/TRBV6-3	TRBJ1-1	.	CASSFRTGDYTNTEAFF	TGTGCCAGCAGTTTCCGGACAGGGGATTATACGAACACTGAAGCTTTCTTT
.	TRBV4-3	TRBJ2-6	.	CGQGLFSGANVLTF	TGCGGACAGGGACTTTTTTCTGGGGCCAACGTCCTGACTTTC
TRBD1	TRBV6-2/TRBV6-3	TRBJ1-1	.	CASSYEDRGLNTEAFF	TGTGCCAGCAGTTACGAGGACAGGGGGCTTAACACTGAAGCTTTCTTT
TRBD1	TRBV5-6	TRBJ2-7	.	CASSLVQGPHEQYF	TGTGCCAGCAGCTTGGTACAGGGGCCCCACGAGCAGTACTTC
TRBD1	TRBV6-6	TRBJ1-2	once	CASSNPMDRGRDGYTF	TGTGCCAGCAGCAACCCCATGGACAGGGGGCGGGATGGCTACACCTTC
.	TRBV7-2	TRBJ2-1	few	CASSQGYRDEQFF	TGTGCCAGCAGTCAGGGTTATCGGGATGAGCAGTTCTTC
.	TRBV12-5	TRBJ1-1	.	CASAPDSSNTEAFF	TGTGCTAGTGCCCCGGACAGTTCAAACACTGAAGCTTTCTTT
.	TRBV7-2	TRBJ1-2	.	CASSSFRGLTDRYGYTF	TGTGCCAGCAGCTCGTTCCGGGGCCTTACGGACCGTTATGGCTACACCTTC
.	TRBV7-2	TRBJ1-1	many	CASSLGRGVNTEAFF	TGTGCCAGCAGCTTAGGTCGGGGGGTGAACACTGAAGCTTTCTTT
.	TRBV6-5	TRBJ1-4	few	CASSYQTQEKLFF	TGTGCCAGCAGTTACCAGACCCAAGAAAAACTGTTTTTT
.	TRBV7-9	TRBJ1-5	few	CASSLYPTSSLSNQPQHF	TGTGCCAGCAGCTTATATCCGACGAGCTCCCTTAGCAATCAGCCCCAGCATTTT
.	TRBV7-9	TRBJ1-5	few	CASSLSNQPQHF	TGTGCCAGCAGCTTATCAAACCAGCCCCAGCATTTT
.	TRBV28	TRBJ1-2	.	CASSLFNNYGYTF	TGTGCCAGCAGTTTATTCAATAACTATGGCTACACCTTC
TRBD1	TRBV7-2	TRBJ2-5	few	CASSDSGTGVETQYF	TGTGCCAGCAGCGACTCCGGGACAGGGGTCGAGACCCAGTACTTC
TRBD1	TRBV4-1	TRBJ1-5	.	CASSHPQGAQPQHF	TGCGCCAGCAGCCACCCCCAGGGGGCTCAGCCCCAGCATTTT
.	TRBV6-2/TRBV6-3	TRBJ1-5	once	CASSPLGAWQPQHF	TGTGCCAGCAGTCCTTTGGGGGCTTGGCAGCCCCAGCATTTT
.	TRBV7-2	TRBJ2-6	.	CASFGPSGANVLTF	TGTGCCAGCTTCGGACCCTCTGGGGCCAACGTCCTGACTTTC
.	TRBV9	TRBJ2-1	few	CASSRLEGLNEQFF	TGTGCCAGCAGTCGTCTGGAGGGGCTCAATGAGCAGTTCTTC
.	TRBV5-6	TRBJ1-2	.	CASSLAGENYGYTF	TGTGCCAGCAGCTTGGCCGGGGAAAACTATGGCTACACCTTC
.	TRBV27	TRBJ1-5	.	CASSPDGFNQPQHF	TGTGCCAGCAGTCCCGACGGCTTCAATCAGCCCCAGCATTTT
.	TRBV5-6	TRBJ1-5	.	CASSYGQTDQPQHF	TGTGCCAGCAGCTATGGACAGACAGACCAGCCCCAGCATTTT
TRBD1	TRBV6-5	TRBJ1-2	medium-sized	CASSYSNLGTGDSGYTF	TGTGCCAGCAGTTACTCGAATTTAGGGACAGGGGATAGCGGCTACACCTTC
TRBD1	TRBV5-6	TRBJ1-2	.	CVSSSGTEDPYGYTF	TGTGTCAGCAGTTCCGGGACAGAGGATCCCTATGGCTACACCTTC
TRBD1	TRBV27	TRBJ2-7	.	CASSPWGQGRYEQYF	TGTGCCAGCAGTCCCTGGGGACAGGGACGGTACGAGCAGTACTTC
TRBD1	TRBV6-1	TRBJ2-7	few	CAPGQGSSYEQYF	TGTGCTCCGGGACAGGGGAGCTCCTACGAGCAGTACTTC
.	TRBV12-3/TRBV12-4	TRBJ1-5	.	CASSPDSKIPHF	TGTGCCAGCAGCCCTGACAGTAAGATCCCGCATTTT
.	TRBV12-3/TRBV12-4	TRBJ2-7	.	CASSQDIICEQYF	TGTGCCAGCAGTCAGGACATAATCTGCGAGCAGTACTTC
TRBD1	TRBV7-6	TRBJ2-1	.	CASSLTPGQNNEQFF	TGTGCCAGCAGCTTAACGCCGGGACAGAACAATGAGCAGTTCTTC
.	TRBV29-1	TRBJ1-4	few	CSVEDGAESEKLFF	TGCAGCGTTGAAGATGGGGCGGAGAGTGAAAAACTGTTTTTT
TRBD2	TRBV6-2/TRBV6-3	TRBJ2-5	.	CASSQRGGQETQYF	TGTGCCAGCAGCCAGCGGGGGGGGCAAGAGACCCAGTACTTC